The T cell receptor beta chain described here comes from a study of vaccination and CD4 T cells after COVID-19. Study context: Post-vaccination specimens were collected at a median of about 68 days following dose two (range 14 to 241).

Sequencing of cultured CD4+ T cell DNA used the Oncomine TCR Beta short-read assay. TCRdb reanalysed the PCR reads using MiXCR and keeps one entry per CDR3 protein. The table records about 13,000 distinct CDR3 sequences, 25% to 30% of them present only once. Treatment indicated: approximately 9-day PBMC culture with coronavirus spike peptide pools or control peptides (ViraFEST assay). PBMCs, plated at around 1.9 million per well, were grown in the presence of around 10 IU/ml IL-2 and about 10 ug/ml peptide pools. Turning to this clonotype: The antigen remains unidentified.

CDR3 size: 12 residues. Germline-derived CDR1 and CDR2 are GTSNPN and SVGIG (reference sequence). V dropped 2 bases and J dropped 7 bases, with 11 bases sitting between them. The input for sequencing was CD4+ T cells from blood, cultured in vitro, taken before SARS-CoV-2 vaccination. The receptor's source is a human donor who received a COVID-19 vaccine. V is TRBV30 and J is TRBJ1-1, with a tentative D call TRBD1 (6 bases). This CDR3 reads CAWSTGTREAFF. CDR3 DNA sequence: TGTGCCTGGAGTACCGGGACACGTGAAGCTTTCTTT.